The source of this T cell receptor beta chain is a study of T-cell reconstitution after alpha-beta-depleted transplantation in children. This clonotype was found a few times. Trimming at V came to 5 bases and at J to 4 bases, leaving 6 bases not matched to a gene. This CDR3 has 15 amino acids. Germline assignment: CDR1 PRHDT and CDR2 FYEKMQ (reference sequence). Unique molecular identifiers were incorporated when the TCRbeta library was constructed. Each CDR3 protein is one row after TCRdb ran MiXCR on the PCR reads. The table records almost 400,000 distinct CDR3 sequences, around 20% of them present only once.

The receptor comes from a human donor who donated a stem cell graft to a child with acute myeloid leukemia. The material sequenced was PBMCs from the stem cell graft donor, taken from the stem cell graft. The chain couples TRBV13 to TRBJ2-1; 9 bases are shared with TRBD1. The CDR3 DNA reads TGTGCCAGCAGCCCCTCGGGACAGGGTTACAATGAGCAGTTCTTC. As protein: CASSPSGQGYNEQFF.